This T cell receptor (beta chain) came from a study of molecular identifiers for immune sequencing clone quantification. Study summary: In the replicates, RNA derived from about 21,000 or 97,000 naive CD8 cells was divided into five parts, and four were sequenced.

In TCRdb, the PCR reads were re-called with MiXCR into one record per CDR3 protein. In the table there are 350,000 or so distinct CDR3 sequences, about a fifth of which are singletons. Sorting defined naive CD8 T cells as CD8+CD4-CCR7+CD45RA+. CDR3 length: 16 amino acids. With V trimmed by 5 bases and J by 3 bases, 10 bases remained unmatched. Germline-derived CDR1 and CDR2 are MDHEN and SYDVKM. This clonotype appeared many times. The chain combines TRBV28 with TRBJ2-7; 10 bases align to TRBD2. The material sequenced was naive CD8+ T cells from blood, with Jurkat cell RNA spiked in. Regarding subset: FACS-sorted CD8+CD4-CCR7+CD45RA+ naive T cells. The sequence came from a human donor in good health. Some libraries in this study had Jurkat cell RNA spiked in. The DNA for the CDR3 is TGTGCCAGCAGTCTGGGGACCGGGACTAGCGACTACGAGCAGTACTTC. It is translated as CASSLGTGTSDYEQYF.